Listed below are T cell receptor beta chains from one sample, sequenced in a study of response to subunit inactivated influenza vaccine. In TCRdb, the RT-PCR reads were re-called with MiXCR into one record per CDR3 protein. This table has some 500,000 distinct CDR3 sequences, approximately 15% appearing once. The source was CD4+ T cells sorted from PBMCs, collected 23 to 25 months after vaccination. The receptors were gathered from a man between 45 and 75 years old who received an inactivated influenza vaccine. Each CDR3 is given with its conserved first and last residue. Each record gives: clone size, J gene, V gene, D gene, CDR3 protein, CDR3 DNA. A D gene is named only where the DNA matches it firmly. The size field is filled for only some rows; it gives once, few, many or a size class.

. | TRBJ2-1 | TRBV9 | . | CASTHWVSGTGSSYNEQFF | TGTGCCAGCACCCACTGGGTCTCTGGGACCGGAAGCTCCTACAATGAGCAGTTCTTC
few | TRBJ2-1 | TRBV6-1 | . | CASRNRDAWGNEQFF | TGTGCCAGCAGGAACCGGGACGCCTGGGGCAATGAGCAGTTCTTC
many | TRBJ1-3 | TRBV4-3 | . | CASSQKLTGNTIYF | TGCGCCAGCAGCCAAAAGTTGACTGGAAACACCATATATTTT
few | TRBJ2-1 | TRBV5-1 | . | CASSSEGVYNEQFF | TGCGCCAGCAGCTCCGAGGGGGTATACAATGAGCAGTTCTTC
. | TRBJ2-3 | TRBV20-1 | . | CSAMGVRRTDTQYF | TGCAGTGCTATGGGGGTCCGTCGCACAGATACGCAGTATTTT
few | TRBJ2-5 | TRBV29-1 | . | CSVESPNTGETQYF | TGCAGCGTTGAGAGCCCGAACACCGGGGAGACCCAGTACTTC
few | TRBJ2-2 | TRBV29-1 | TRBD1 | CSGGTGTTGELFF | TGCAGCGGCGGGACAGGGACCACCGGGGAGCTGTTTTTT
. | TRBJ2-2 | TRBV7-2 | . | CASTLRNTGELFF | TGTGCCAGCACCTTAAGGAACACCGGGGAGCTGTTTTTT
few | TRBJ2-2 | TRBV10-3 | . | CAIKEGSGATGELFF | TGTGCCATCAAGGAGGGGTCAGGAGCAACCGGGGAGCTGTTTTTT
. | TRBJ2-1 | TRBV24-1 | . | CATAAGTEYNEQFF | TGTGCCACCGCTGCCGGGACGGAATACAATGAGCAGTTCTTC
. | TRBJ2-1 | TRBV6-2/TRBV6-3 | . | CASTFGGHSYNEQFF | TGTGCCAGCACCTTCGGCGGGCACTCCTACAATGAGCAGTTCTTC
. | TRBJ1-5 | TRBV20-1 | . | CSARSRRNQPQHF | TGCAGTGCTAGATCCAGGCGAAATCAGCCCCAGCATTTT
few | TRBJ1-5 | TRBV2 | . | CASSEAGAVSQPQHF | TGTGCCAGCAGTGAAGCGGGGGCGGTCAGTCAGCCCCAGCATTTT